Below are 26 T cell receptor beta chains sequenced from a single sample in a study of blood T cells in healthy people across ages. Primed by a sample-barcoded 5' primer and a J-beta primer mix, a second PCR proceeded for roughly 6 to 12 cycles. TCRdb analysed the 5' RACE reads with MiXCR anew, one entry per CDR3 protein. The repertoire holds approximately 670,000 distinct CDR3 sequences, with approximately 40% as singletons. The specimen sequenced was blood. Receptors were obtained from a man older than 75 in good health.

This clonotype has ten or more counts. The genes are TRBV27 and TRBJ2-3; D may be TRBD1 or TRBD2 (6 bases each). V was cut by 3 bases and J by 5 bases, with 15 bases left in between. CDR3 size: 15 residues. CDR1 and CDR2 from the germline V gene are MNHEY and SMNVEV (reference sequence). CDR3 region: CASSLWRGAVDTQYF. The CDR3 nucleotides are TGTGCCAGCAGTTTGTGGAGGGGGGCGGTAGATACGCAGTATTTT.

This chain uses TRBV4-2 with TRBJ2-7; D gene uncertain. The J call may be mistaken, given a closer DNA end match to TRBJ2-5. The CDR3 loop spans 15 amino acids. Germline CDR1 is LGHNA and CDR2 is YNFKEQ. CDR3 sequence reads: CASSQDCGIQETQYF. The CDR3 bases are TGTGCCAGCAGCCAAGATTGTGGGATCCAAGAGACCCAGTACTTC.

This clonotype was found a few times. The J gene is TRBJ2-4, the V gene TRBV7-2; 12 bases fit TRBD1. The DNA end lines up better with TRBJ2-5; the J call may be wrong. CDR1 and CDR2 from the germline V gene are SGHTA and FQGNSA. This CDR3 is built from 16 residues. The CDR3 here is CASSGTGGARFETQYF. The CDR3 DNA follows: TGTGCCAGCAGCGGGACAGGGGGCGCGAGGTTCGAGACCCAGTACTTC.

This clonotype was detected ten times or more. V usage is TRBV6-6 and J usage is TRBJ2-5, with TRBD2 identical over 10 bases. Germline values: CDR1 MNHNY, CDR2 SVGAGI (reference sequence). The CDR3 runs 16 residues. Trimming removed 0 bases from V and 1 base from J; junction bases left unmatched: 2. The CDR3: CASSYSKRGGQETQYF. CDR3 DNA sequence: TGTGCCAGCAGTTACTCGAAGCGGGGGGGCCAAGAGACCCAGTACTTC.

With regard to this clonotype: A much larger clone lies one base from this, so it may be a read error. The chain links TRBV10-3 to TRBJ2-4; no definite D call. Germline loops: CDR1 ENHRY, CDR2 SYGVKD. This CDR3 has 11 residues. In nucleotides, the CDR3 is TGTGCCAGCAGTGATAACAGTGAGCAGTACTTC. Encoded protein: CASSDNSEQYF.

This clonotype was observed a few times. The chain carries TRBV6-5 and TRBJ2-7; D is possibly TRBD1 (8 bases). Germline V lookup: CDR1 MNHEY, CDR2 SVGAGI. There are 14 residues in the CDR3. The V end lost 9 bases, the J end lost 10 bases, and 25 bases lay between the germline ends. CDR3 loop: CASQPFNRGGSQYF. The DNA of the CDR3 is TGTGCCAGTCAACCTTTTAACAGGGGGGGGAGCCAGTACTTC.

A single count supports this clonotype. The CDR3 sequence: CSVLSGGGYTDTQYF. For the CDR3, the DNA is TGCAGTGTCCTATCTGGGGGGGGGTACACAGATACGCAGTATTTT. The V call is TRBV20-1, the J call TRBJ2-3; 7 bases line up with TRBD2. This CDR3 has 15 amino acids. The germline gives CDR1 DFQATT, CDR2 SNEGSKA (reference sequence). V shed 7 bases and J 2 bases; nucleotides not matched to a gene: 12.

The chain recombines TRBV4-3 with TRBJ2-1, with D perhaps being TRBD1 or TRBD2 (5 bases each). The V end lost 1 base, the J end lost 0 bases, and 22 bases lay between the germline ends. This CDR3 has 20 amino acids. CDR1 LGHNA and CDR2 YSLEER come from the germline V gene. This chain's CDR3 is CASSQVAGRDGNSSYNEQFF. The CDR3 DNA is TGCGCCAGCAGCCAAGTTGCAGGGAGAGACGGGAACAGCTCCTACAATGAGCAGTTCTTC.

This clonotype appeared many times. The chain couples TRBV6-5 to TRBJ2-5; maybe TRBD2 (6 bases). From germline, CDR1 is MNHEY and CDR2 SVGAGI. The V end lost 8 bases, the J end lost 5 bases, and 21 bases lay between the germline ends. This CDR3 contains 15 residues. Here the CDR3 reads CASRYVAGPQETQYF. CDR3 DNA: TGTGCCAGCCGCTATGTGGCGGGACCTCAGGAGACCCAGTACTTC.

This chain links TRBV11-2 with TRBJ2-2, with no clear D. Per germline, CDR1 SGHAT and CDR2 FQNNGV. The CDR3 totals 12 residues. The V end lost 6 bases, the J end lost 7 bases, and 9 bases lay between the germline ends. For the CDR3, the DNA is TGTGCCAGCAGTTCTCCTAGCGGGGAGCTGTTTTTT. It codes for CASSSPSGELFF.

The table lists this clonotype with a count of one. The junction differs from germline at one of its ends, possibly a read error. The chain is built from TRBV5-1 and TRBJ2-7; maybe TRBD1 (5 bases). Germline V gene lookup returns CDR1 SGHRS and CDR2 YFSETQ. This CDR3 spans 14 amino acids. This CDR3 reads CASSFTTDSYERYF. The CDR3 coding sequence is TGCGCCAGCAGCTTCACGACAGATTCCTACGAGCGGTACTTC.

Only one count was recorded for this clonotype. At one of its ends the junction is not consistent with the germline gene, which may arise from a read error. This chain links TRBV4-2 with TRBJ2-1; D call uncertain. This CDR3 has 16 residues. CDR1 is LGHNA and CDR2 is YNFKEQ in the germline V gene. The CDR3 region is CANSQETTNSYNEQFF. The CDR3 bases are TGTGCCAACAGCCAAGAAACAACAAACTCCTACAATGAGCAGTTCTTC.

This clonotype was counted ten times or more. The CDR3 DNA reads TGCAGTGCTAGATCGGGGACGGAGAGCACAGATACGCAGTATTTT. This gives the protein CSARSGTESTDTQYF. The J gene is TRBJ2-3, the V gene TRBV20-1, with D perhaps matching TRBD1 or TRBD2 (5 bases each). The CDR3 length is 15 residues. The ends were cut back, 2 bases at V and 0 bases at J, with 12 bases in the middle. Germline loops: CDR1 DFQATT, CDR2 SNEGSKA (reference sequence).

V is TRBV19 and J is TRBJ2-1, with a weak D call TRBD2 (6 bases). Germline CDR1 and CDR2: LNHDA and SQIVND (reference sequence). The CDR3 contains 14 residues. V gave up 5 bases and J gave up 2 bases, with 10 bases separating them. This CDR3 is CASSYGGTYNEQFF. CDR3 nucleotides: TGTGCCAGTAGTTACGGGGGAACCTACAATGAGCAGTTCTTC.

This chain links TRBV2 with TRBJ2-1; 13 bases align to TRBD2. Germline CDR1 reads SNHLY; CDR2 reads FYNNEI. J was trimmed by 13 bases and V by 3 bases; bases with no gene match: 9. CDR3 size: 15 residues. The CDR3 sequence is CASSDEGLAGTLQFF. In nucleotides, the CDR3 is TGTGCCAGCAGTGACGAGGGACTAGCGGGGACGTTACAGTTCTTC.

This clonotype appeared once. This chain connects TRBV5-1 to TRBJ2-5; tentative D call: TRBD1 (5 bases). The CDR3 is 14 amino acids. The germline V gene has CDR1 SGHRS and CDR2 YFSETQ. V lost 0 bases, J lost 4 bases, and 10 bases lay in between. The CDR3 sequence: CASSLGWQGETQYF. The CDR3 DNA is TGCGCCAGCAGCTTGGGCTGGCAGGGAGAGACCCAGTACTTC.

This clonotype was detected many times. This rearrangement joins TRBV13 to TRBJ2-1; 11 nucleotides match TRBD2. The V gene end was trimmed by 5 bases and the J gene end by 8 bases; junction bases not matched to a gene: 5. The CDR3 has 14 residues. Germline CDR1 and CDR2: PRHDT and FYEKMQ (reference sequence). CDR3 DNA: TGTGCCAGCAGCCTTAGCGGGGGGGCGGATGAGCAGTTCTTC. Its translation: CASSLSGGADEQFF.

This clonotype was picked up a small number of times. The rearrangement joins TRBV4-1 to TRBJ2-7; possible D gene TRBD1, 6 bases. CDR3 size: 15 residues. The ends were cut back, 1 base at V and 3 bases at J, with 13 bases in the middle. The germline CDR1 and CDR2 sequences are MGHRA and YSYEKL. The CDR3 here is CASSQAGAGVYEQYF. The CDR3 coding sequence is TGCGCCAGCAGCCAAGCTGGGGCAGGGGTCTACGAGCAGTACTTC.

This clonotype was seen more than once but under ten times. A much more abundant neighbour one base away suggests this may be a read error. The rearrangement joins TRBV12-3 or TRBV12-4 to TRBJ2-1; possible D gene TRBD1, 6 bases. The CDR3 runs 16 residues. V lost 5 bases to trimming and J lost 7 bases, with 21 bases between them. The CDR3 DNA sequence: TGTGCCAGCAGTCCGACAGGATGGGGGCGAAAAAATGAGCAGTTCTTC. Its protein is CASSPTGWGRKNEQFF.

The CDR3 is CASSFSTQRRQTQYF. CDR3 in DNA: TGTGCCAGCAGCTTTTCGACTCAGCGGAGGCAGACCCAGTACTTC. The gene calls are TRBV5-4 and TRBJ2-5; a weak D match, TRBD2 (5 bases). The CDR3 length is 15 residues. Trimming took off 2 bases at V and 6 bases at J, with 17 bases between the two ends. The germline gives CDR1 SGHNT, CDR2 YYREEE (reference sequence).

The sample holds a few counts of this clonotype. The V call is TRBV6-5, the J call TRBJ2-1; 9 bases align to TRBD1. The J segment lost 6 bases and the V segment lost 4 bases, leaving 16 bases of the junction unmatched. This CDR3 is 18 amino acids long. Germline V gene data show CDR1 as MNHEY and CDR2 as SVGAGI. The CDR3 DNA follows: TGTGCCAGCAGTTCCCGTCCTACCGGGACAGGGAAGTCCAATGAGCAGTTCTTC. Translated: CASSSRPTGTGKSNEQFF.

The CDR3 reads CASSFLQSEQYF. The CDR3 DNA sequence: TGTGCCAGCAGCTTTCTCCAGTCCGAGCAGTACTTC. The V gene is TRBV13, the J gene TRBJ2-7; D call uncertain. The germline CDR1 and CDR2 sequences are PRHDT and FYEKMQ (reference sequence). Trimming left V 3 bases short and J 6 bases short, with 9 bases between. CDR3 length: 12 amino acids.

With respect to this clonotype: Mismatch with germline at one junction end may stem from a read error. The V and J genes are TRBV5-1 and TRBJ1-4; D is possibly TRBD1 (5 bases). This CDR3 spans 14 amino acids. Germline CDR1 reads SGHRS; CDR2 reads YFSETQ. In nucleotides, the CDR3 is TGCGCCAGCAGCGCCGGACAACCTAATGGAAAACTGTTTTTT. Its translation is CASSAGQPNGKLFF.

The chain joins TRBV15 to TRBJ2-4, with TRBD1 as a possible D gene (6 bases). Per germline, CDR1 LNHNV and CDR2 YYDKDF (reference sequence). The germline V and J ends were trimmed by 2 bases and 3 bases, with 8 bases remaining between them. The CDR3 covers 14 residues. In DNA form, the CDR3 reads TGTGCCACCAGCAGACAGGGGAACAAAAACATTCAGTACTTC. This translates into CATSRQGNKNIQYF.

This clonotype was detected only a few times. The chain combines TRBV4-2 with TRBJ2-3; TRBD2 agrees at 9 bases. The junction had 11 bases not matched to a gene; V was cut back by 1 base and J by 3 bases. The CDR3 sequence is 18 residues long. Germline loops: CDR1 LGHNA, CDR2 YNFKEQ. The CDR3 DNA sequence: TGTGCCAGCAGCCAAGCCCTAGGACTAGCGAGAGATACAGATACGCAGTATTTT. It specifies CASSQALGLARDTDTQYF.

The V and J genes are TRBV5-1 and TRBJ2-5; TRBD1 or TRBD2 may be the D gene (5 bases each). This CDR3 region has 15 residues. Trimming removed 4 bases at V and 4 bases at J, with 17 bases between. CDR1 and CDR2 from the germline V gene are SGHRS and YFSETQ. The DNA for the CDR3 is TGCGCCAGCAGCATCAACGGGGCCCGGGGAGAGACCCAGTACTTC. It specifies CASSINGARGETQYF.